The 32 T cell receptor beta chains listed next were all sequenced from one sample in a study of CD8 T cells in Susac syndrome. With random hexamers, reverse transcription was performed on about 0.5 to 1 ug of RNA. TCRdb used MiXCR to reprocess the immunoSEQ multiplex PCR reads, holding one entry per CDR3 protein. The sample consists of around 50,000 distinct CDR3 sequences, nearly 95% of them appearing once. Specimen: CD8+ T cells from PBMCs. Receptors originate from a human donor in good health.

The J gene is TRBJ2-7, the V gene TRBV27; possible D gene TRBD1, 5 bases. The CDR3 is 15 amino acids. The V end lost 5 bases, the J end lost 6 bases, and 20 bases lay between the germline ends. The germline CDR1 and CDR2 sequences are MNHEY and SMNVEV (reference sequence). As DNA, the CDR3 is TGTGCCAGCAGTCCGAACTCAGGGTTCCGTCCCGAGCAGTACTTC. It specifies CASSPNSGFRPEQYF.

The V gene is TRBV19, the J gene TRBJ1-2; D is perhaps TRBD1 (5 bases). The CDR3 loop spans 11 amino acids. With 6 bases removed from V and 7 bases from J, the gap between germline ends came to 9 bases. In germline, CDR1 is LNHDA, CDR2 SQIVND (reference sequence). The CDR3 region is CASSRVFGYTF. CDR3 nucleotide sequence: TGTGCCAGTAGCAGGGTCTTTGGCTACACCTTC.

The count of this clonotype is one. The genes are TRBV27 and TRBJ2-1; maybe TRBD1 (5 bases). The CDR3 spans 11 residues. Per the germline V gene, CDR1 is MNHEY and CDR2 is SMNVEV (reference sequence). V lost 6 bases to trimming and J lost 10 bases, with 10 bases between them. The DNA for the CDR3 is TGTGCCAGCAGGTCCTCAGGGGAGCAGTTCTTC. Translating gives CASRSSGEQFF.

The V gene is TRBV5-1, the J gene TRBJ2-7; D not resolved. V shed 0 bases and J shed 0 bases, with 10 bases lying between them. The CDR3 is made up of 15 amino acids. Per germline, CDR1 SGHRS and CDR2 YFSETQ. The CDR3 nucleotides read TGCGCCAGCAGCTTGGGGGTAGACGGCTCCTACGAGCAGTACTTC. It yields the protein CASSLGVDGSYEQYF.

The V and J genes are TRBV7-2 and TRBJ1-5; D remains ambiguous. Germline CDR1 reads SGHTA; CDR2 reads FQGNSA. V dropped 3 bases and J dropped 4 bases, with 10 bases sitting between them. The CDR3 loop spans 14 amino acids. The DNA of the CDR3 is TGTGCCAGCAGCTTCGAAGGGCTAAATCAGCCCCAGCATTTT. It yields the protein CASSFEGLNQPQHF.

The J gene is TRBJ2-1, the V gene TRBV6-2 or TRBV6-3; 11 bases agree with TRBD2. V lost 0 bases and J lost 7; bases outside the gene matches: 5. Germline V gene sequence: CDR1 MNHEY, CDR2 SVGEGT. This CDR3 spans 16 amino acids. CDR3 sequence reads: CASSYSIAGGPNEQFF. The CDR3, as DNA: TGTGCCAGCAGTTACTCGATAGCGGGAGGGCCTAATGAGCAGTTCTTC.

The rearrangement links TRBV6-1 to TRBJ2-7, with 11 bases fitting TRBD1. CDR1 and CDR2 (germline): MNHNS, SASEGT. The CDR3 spans 15 residues. V lost 4 bases, J lost 3 bases, and 5 bases stayed unmatched. The CDR3 protein is CASSVSGTGGYEQYF. Written as DNA, the CDR3 is TGTGCCAGCAGTGTCTCGGGGACAGGGGGCTACGAGCAGTACTTC.

The rearrangement links TRBV5-1 to TRBJ1-3, with D tentatively TRBD1 (5 bases). The CDR3 loop spans 14 amino acids. From germline, CDR1 is SGHRS and CDR2 YFSETQ. Trimming shortened V by 4 bases and J by 2 bases, and 10 bases separated the two germline ends. CDR3 region: CASSLGVTGNTIYF. In DNA, the CDR3 is TGCGCCAGCAGCCTAGGGGTGACTGGAAACACCATATATTTT.

V and J are TRBV2 and TRBJ2-2; 9 nucleotides agree with TRBD1. Germline assignment: CDR1 SNHLY and CDR2 FYNNEI. With 6 bases clipped from V and 4 bases from J, the junction kept 9 bases outside the gene matches. The length of the CDR3 is 16 residues. Written as DNA, the CDR3 is TGTGCCAGCAGCGCCTCCGAGACAGGGGGCACCGGGGAGCTGTTTTTT. This sequence encodes CASSASETGGTGELFF.

The J gene is TRBJ2-4, the V gene TRBV6-2 or TRBV6-3; the D gene could be TRBD1 or TRBD2 (5 bases each). The CDR3 is 15 residues long. Per germline, CDR1 MNHEY and CDR2 SVGEGT. V lost 1 base, J lost 0 bases, and 7 bases lay in between. In DNA form, the CDR3 reads TGTGCCAGCAGTTACTTGGGACCAGCCAAAAACATTCAGTACTTC. This codes for CASSYLGPAKNIQYF.

This clonotype occurred once. V is TRBV18 and J is TRBJ1-1; no clear D gene. The ends were cut back, 8 bases at V and 2 bases at J, with 9 bases in the middle. The CDR3 is 12 amino acids. Looked up from germline, CDR1 is KGHSH and CDR2 is LQKENI. CDR3 DNA: TGTGCCAGCCACAACAGTAACACTGAAGCTTTCTTT. Its protein is CASHNSNTEAFF.

The CDR3 loop is CASSLPGTNYEQYF. The DNA for the CDR3 is TGTGCCAGCAGCTTGCCCGGGACCAACTACGAGCAGTACTTC. The rearrangement joins TRBV5-4 to TRBJ2-7, with D perhaps being TRBD1 or TRBD2 (5 bases each). CDR1 SGHNT and CDR2 YYREEE come from the germline V gene (reference sequence). Trimming pared 1 base from V and 3 bases from J, leaving 11 bases between. The CDR3 totals 14 residues.

The chain employs TRBV29-1 and TRBJ2-1, with 11 positions matching TRBD2. The ends lost 0 bases at V and 6 bases at J; junction bases unmatched: 25. The CDR3 loop spans 22 amino acids. CDR1 and CDR2 (germline): SQVTM, ANQGSEA. The CDR3 coding sequence is TGCAGCGTTGAAGACCCTACCTTGGGGGGGACTAGCGGAAACCTTCTCGGCAATGAGCAGTTCTTC. As protein: CSVEDPTLGGTSGNLLGNEQFF.

The rearrangement joins TRBV5-6 to TRBJ2-3; possible D gene TRBD1, 5 bases. Germline V gives CDR1 SGHDT, CDR2 YYEEEE. The CDR3 contains 16 residues. Trimming left V 1 base short and J 2 bases short, with 14 bases between. The CDR3 reads CASSLSARAYTDTQYF. In DNA, the CDR3 is TGTGCCAGCAGCTTGTCGGCCAGGGCCTACACAGATACGCAGTATTTT.

V and J are TRBV4-1 and TRBJ1-1; D might be TRBD1 (6 bases). The V end was cut by 6 bases, the J end by 0 bases, with 11 bases between. The CDR3 consists of 14 residues. Germline CDR1 and CDR2: MGHRA and YSYEKL. CDR3 loop: CASSRTDMNTEAFF. CDR3 nucleotide sequence: TGCGCCAGCAGTCGGACAGATATGAACACTGAAGCTTTCTTT.

This chain joins TRBV2 and TRBJ2-7; no reliable D call. The CDR3 extends over 14 amino acids. CDR1 is SNHLY and CDR2 is FYNNEI in the germline V gene. V dropped 5 bases and J dropped 0 bases, with 11 bases sitting between them. CDR3 sequence (DNA): TGTGCCAGCAGTCCCCCCCCTAGCTCCTACGAGCAGTACTTC. Its protein is CASSPPPSSYEQYF. Full variable domain (missing parts from reference TRBV2 and TRBJ2-7): EPEVTQTPSHQVTQMGQEVILRCVPISNHLYFYWYRQILGQKVEFLVSFYNNEISEKSEIFDDQFSVERPDGSNFTLKIRSTKLEDSAMYFCASSPPPSSYEQYFGPGTRLTVT.

The chain is built from TRBV28 and TRBJ2-6, with D possibly called TRBD1 or TRBD2 (5 bases each). V was clipped by 3 bases and J by 0 bases, with 15 bases between them. Germline CDR1 reads MDHEN; CDR2 reads SYDVKM. This CDR3 has 18 residues. The CDR3 coding sequence is TGTGCCAGCAGTTTCGTCTCGGGACCGATCTCTGGGGCCAACGTCCTGACTTTC. The encoded protein is CASSFVSGPISGANVLTF.

V and J are TRBV30 and TRBJ1-1, with 7 nucleotides matching TRBD1. CDR3 length equals 12 residues. Germline V gene sequence: CDR1 GTSNPN, CDR2 SVGIG (reference sequence). With V trimmed by 5 bases and J by 4 bases, 4 bases remained unmatched. The chain's CDR3 is CAWVTGITEAFF. CDR3 DNA sequence: TGTGCCTGGGTGACAGGGATCACTGAAGCTTTCTTT.

This rearrangement joins TRBV25-1 to TRBJ2-3, with TRBD1 matching over 8 bases. V lost 4 bases to trimming and J lost 2 bases; unmatched junction nucleotides: 5. From germline, CDR1 is MGHDK and CDR2 SYGVNS. CDR3 length equals 15 residues. The CDR3 DNA sequence: TGTGCCAGCAGTGTGGGACAGGCCAACACAGATACGCAGTATTTT. Encoded protein: CASSVGQANTDTQYF.

The V gene is TRBV2, the J gene TRBJ2-3, with 11 bases identical to TRBD2. Germline assignment: CDR1 SNHLY and CDR2 FYNNEI. The CDR3 has 16 amino acids. V was clipped by 5 bases and J by 5 bases; unmatched bases: 9. In nucleotides, the CDR3 is TGTGCCAGCAGTCTACTCCTAGGACTAGCGGGAGATACGCAGTATTTT. It encodes CASSLLLGLAGDTQYF.

The gene calls are TRBV25-1 and TRBJ1-1; 7 bases align to TRBD1. V was pared by 6 bases and J by 3 bases, with 19 bases of the junction left unmatched. This CDR3 is 18 amino acids long. The germline CDR1 and CDR2 sequences are MGHDK and SYGVNS. CDR3 sequence (DNA): TGTGCCAGCAGGGGGGAGGGACAGAAGAGGTACGATGACACTGAAGCTTTCTTT. Translation: CASRGEGQKRYDDTEAFF. Full variable domain (outside the CDR3, taken from reference TRBV25-1 and TRBJ1-1): EADIYQTPRYLVIGTGKKITLECSQTMGHDKMYWYQQDPGMELHLIHYSYGVNSTEKGDLSSESTVSRIRTEHFPLTLESARPSHTSQYLCASRGEGQKRYDDTEAFFGQGTRLTVV.

The chain recombines TRBV5-1 with TRBJ1-1; D call uncertain. In germline, CDR1 is SGHRS, CDR2 YFSETQ. The V and J ends lost 7 bases and 3 bases respectively, with 16 bases between them. This CDR3 comprises 14 residues. In DNA, the CDR3 is TGCGCCAGCGGCCGGGTGGGAATGGACACTGAAGCTTTCTTT. Its protein is CASGRVGMDTEAFF.

The chain uses TRBV6-4 and TRBJ2-1; 13 bases map to TRBD2. This CDR3 comprises 15 residues. V lost 3 bases to trimming and J lost 5 bases; unmatched junction nucleotides: 1. Germline loops: CDR1 MRHNA, CDR2 SNTAGT. The CDR3 region has the DNA TGTGCCAGCAGTGAGGGACTAGCGGGACACAATGAGCAGTTCTTC. This gives the protein CASSEGLAGHNEQFF.

This chain connects TRBV7-9 to TRBJ2-7; a possible D gene is TRBD2 (6 bases). Trimming cost V 5 bases and J 6 bases, with 20 bases left between them. The CDR3 contains 15 residues. The germline V gene encodes CDR1 SEHNR and CDR2 FQNEAQ (reference sequence). The CDR3 reads CASSRAFGGRGEQYF. CDR3 in DNA: TGTGCCAGCAGCCGGGCATTCGGGGGACGTGGCGAGCAGTACTTC.

This clonotype was recorded once. The rearrangement joins TRBV28 to TRBJ2-1; the match to TRBD2 covers 11 bases. Germline trimming cut 4 bases from V and 16 bases from J; bases unmatched to any gene: 9. Germline V gene sequence: CDR1 MDHEN, CDR2 SYDVKM. This CDR3 has 13 amino acids. The CDR3 protein is CASSSELAGALFF. The CDR3 DNA reads TGTGCCAGCAGTTCCGAACTAGCGGGAGCCCTCTTCTTC.

The CDR3 nucleotides are TGCGCCAGCAGCCAAGGTTCTAGCGGGATTTTCGCCTACGAGCAGTACTTC. Amino acids: CASSQGSSGIFAYEQYF. The chain carries TRBV4-1 and TRBJ2-7; 9 nucleotides match TRBD2. Germline-derived CDR1 and CDR2 are MGHRA and YSYEKL. The CDR3 spans 17 residues. Trimming at V came to 1 base and at J to 2 bases, leaving 9 bases not matched to a gene.

In its sample, this clonotype was seen once. The genes are TRBV19 and TRBJ2-7, with 13 bases aligning to TRBD2. Germline assignment: CDR1 LNHDA and CDR2 SQIVND (reference sequence). V dropped 5 bases and J dropped 0; count of bases not matched to a gene: 4. The CDR3 sequence is 16 residues long. The CDR3 sequence: CASSSWTSGSSYEQYF. The DNA of the CDR3 is TGTGCCAGTAGTTCCTGGACTAGCGGGAGCTCCTACGAGCAGTACTTC.

The gene calls are TRBV25-1 and TRBJ1-1; D gene unclear. CDR1 and CDR2 from the germline V gene are MGHDK and SYGVNS. Trimming stripped 4 bases from V and 3 bases from J, with 9 bases between. CDR3 length equals 13 residues. CDR3 DNA: TGTGCCAGCAGTGCGGGATGGTACACTGAAGCTTTCTTT. It codes for CASSAGWYTEAFF.

The chain uses TRBV5-1 and TRBJ2-7, with 7 bases fitting TRBD1. This CDR3 has 20 amino acids. The V and J ends lost 0 bases and 5 bases, in that order; junction bases with no gene match: 23. The V gene's germline CDR1 is SGHRS and CDR2 YFSETQ. This chain's CDR3 is CASSLDPSTGVLLNVHEQYF. The CDR3 bases are TGCGCCAGCAGCTTGGACCCCTCTACAGGGGTCCTCCTCAATGTGCACGAGCAGTACTTC.

The chain uses TRBV27 and TRBJ2-2; tentatively, D is TRBD1 or TRBD2 (6 bases each). The CDR3 sequence is 14 residues long. V lost 2 bases and J lost 7, with 11 bases in between. CDR1 and CDR2 from the germline V gene are MNHEY and SMNVEV (reference sequence). CDR3 region: CASSLRGASGELFF. Here the CDR3 DNA reads TGTGCCAGCAGTTTAAGGGGGGCAAGCGGGGAGCTGTTTTTT.

V gene TRBV7-9 combines with J gene TRBJ2-1; TRBD2 matches 7 bases. This CDR3 has 15 residues. The V and J ends lost 5 bases and 6 bases, in that order; junction bases with no gene match: 10. CDR1 is SEHNR, CDR2 FQNEAQ, per germline (reference sequence). In nucleotides, the CDR3 is TGTGCCAGCAGCCGGAGAGCGGGACTGGGCAATGAGCAGTTCTTC. Amino acid sequence: CASSRRAGLGNEQFF.

The CDR3 sequence: CASSLDPTVNTEAFF. The CDR3 region has the DNA TGCGCCAGCAGCTTGGACCCGACAGTGAACACTGAAGCTTTCTTT. J is TRBJ1-1 and V is TRBV5-1; tentative D call: TRBD1 (5 bases). The CDR3 is 15 amino acids. V was clipped by 0 bases and J by 0 bases, with 9 bases between them. In germline, CDR1 is SGHRS, CDR2 YFSETQ.